These 26 T cell receptor beta chains came from one sample sequenced in a study of T cell responses to AZD1222 COVID-19 vaccine. Only in-frame clones appear in the TCRdb table, and some are missing; sequencing was by immunoSEQ multiplex PCR. The repertoire includes about 120,000 clones, around 85% of them detected once, and 5% to 7% sits in the top ten. The sample here was peripheral blood, taken on day 0 of AZD1222 vaccination. Receptor source: an adult in good health.

This rearrangement joins TRBV18 to TRBJ2-1; 9 nucleotides line up with TRBD2. Germline V lookup: CDR1 KGHSH, CDR2 LQKENI. V lost 4 bases to trimming and J lost 7 bases; unmatched junction nucleotides: 5. The CDR3 has 14 residues. The CDR3 DNA reads TGTGCCAGCTCACGGGCGGGGGGGCAGAATGAGCAGTTCTTC. This sequence encodes CASSRAGGQNEQFF. Supplemented by reference TRBV18 and TRBJ2-1, the full variable domain reads NAGVMQNPRHLVRRRGQEARLRCSPMKGHSHVYWYRQLPEEGLKFMVYLQKENIIDESGMPKERFSAEFPKEGPSILRIQQVVRGDSAAYFCASSRAGGQNEQFFGPGTRLTVL.

This chain links TRBV2 with TRBJ2-5; weak D call: TRBD1 (6 bases). Trimming removed 2 bases from V and 5 bases from J, with 12 bases in between. The CDR3 length is 14 residues. Germline V gene data show CDR1 as SNHLY and CDR2 as FYNNEI. As DNA, the CDR3 is TGTGCCAGCAGTGAACAGGGGTCAGGGGAGACCCAGTACTTC. This codes for CASSEQGSGETQYF. The variable domain in full, completed from reference TRBV2 and TRBJ2-5, reads EPEVTQTPSHQVTQMGQEVILRCVPISNHLYFYWYRQILGQKVEFLVSFYNNEISEKSEIFDDQFSVERPDGSNFTLKIRSTKLEDSAMYFCASSEQGSGETQYFGPGTRLLVL.

The CDR3 DNA reads as TGTGCTAGTGGCCCCTCCCTCGGGGGGGGCACTGAAGCTTTCTTT. Its protein product is CASGPSLGGGTEAFF. The chain joins TRBV12-5 to TRBJ1-1; D is possibly TRBD1 (5 bases). V shed 6 bases and J shed 4 bases, with 18 bases lying between them. Per germline, CDR1 LGHNT and CDR2 FRNRAP. The CDR3 runs 15 residues.

The chain joins TRBV29-1 to TRBJ1-1, with no clear D. CDR3 size: 12 residues. V was clipped by 3 bases and J by 6 bases, with 11 bases between them. Germline values: CDR1 SQVTM, CDR2 ANQGSEA. The CDR3 is CSVELAGPEAFF. The DNA of the CDR3 is TGCAGCGTTGAGCTTGCAGGCCCTGAAGCTTTCTTT.

The chain employs TRBV5-5 and TRBJ1-5; 12 nucleotides agree with TRBD1. CDR3 size: 17 residues. Germline V gene lookup returns CDR1 SGHKS and CDR2 YYEKEE (reference sequence). Trimming at V came to 3 bases and at J to 1 base, leaving 5 bases not matched to a gene. CDR3 in DNA: TGTGCCAGCAGCTCCGGGACAGGGGGCACGAGCAATCAGCCCCAGCATTTT. Translated, it gives CASSSGTGGTSNQPQHF.

The rearrangement links TRBV21-1 to TRBJ2-5; the DNA was not used to check the table's D call, TRBD2. TRBV21-1 represents a pseudogene. The CDR3 consists of 16 residues. The CDR3, as DNA: TGTGCCAGCAGCAAAGCGCGGGGACTAGCATCGGAGACCCAGTACTTC. Its translation is CASSKARGLASETQYF.

The J gene is TRBJ1-2, the V gene TRBV19; 10 bases agree with TRBD1. The CDR3 is 15 residues long. Germline lookup yields CDR1 LNHDA and CDR2 SQIVND (reference sequence). V was clipped by 3 bases and J by 6 bases; unmatched bases: 7. The CDR3 here is CASSIWGQGFDGYTF. The CDR3 DNA sequence: TGTGCCAGTAGTATTTGGGGACAGGGGTTTGATGGCTACACCTTC.

The chain combines TRBV28 with TRBJ1-6; D gene uncertain. Germline assignment: CDR1 MDHEN and CDR2 SYDVKM. With 7 bases removed from V and 5 bases from J, the gap between germline ends came to 15 bases. This CDR3 comprises 15 residues. The CDR3 here is CASTATGIHNSPLHF. The CDR3 coding sequence is TGTGCCAGCACCGCGACCGGCATACATAATTCACCCCTCCACTTT.

The J gene is TRBJ1-1, the V gene TRBV7-6, with a tentative D call TRBD1 (5 bases). This CDR3 has 15 amino acids. V lost 4 bases to trimming and J lost 1 base, with 13 bases between them. Germline-derived CDR1 and CDR2 are SGHVS and FNYEAQ. The CDR3 loop is CASSSTTVSNTEAFF. The DNA of the CDR3 is TGTGCCAGCAGCTCAACGACAGTTTCGAACACTGAAGCTTTCTTT.

V is TRBV5-1 and J is TRBJ2-1; D is unresolved. The length of the CDR3 is 17 residues. Between the trimmed V and J ends, which lost 6 bases and 4 bases, there was a span of 23 bases. The germline V gene has CDR1 SGHRS and CDR2 YFSETQ. CDR3 amino acids: CASTTWKLPRRYNEQFF. In DNA, the CDR3 is TGCGCCAGCACCACTTGGAAGCTTCCCAGGCGTTACAATGAGCAGTTCTTC. Together with reference TRBV5-1 and TRBJ2-1, the CDR3 gives the full variable domain: KAGVTQTPRYLIKTRGQQVTLSCSPISGHRSVSWYQQTPGQGLQFLFEYFSETQRNKGNFPGRFSGRQFSNSRSEMNVSTLELGDSALYLCASTTWKLPRRYNEQFFGPGTRLTVL.

The V gene is TRBV5-1, the J gene TRBJ1-2; D is ambiguous. Germline V gives CDR1 SGHRS, CDR2 YFSETQ. There are 15 residues in the CDR3. V gave up 0 bases and J gave up 11 bases, with 20 bases separating them. CDR3 in amino acids: CASSLEARGMLWYTF. The CDR3 DNA sequence: TGCGCCAGCAGCTTGGAGGCCAGAGGGATGCTCTGGTACACCTTC.

The gene calls are TRBV10-3 and TRBJ1-2; no definite D call. The CDR3 contains 13 residues. V gave up 10 bases and J gave up 2 bases, with 14 bases separating them. Germline V CDR1 and CDR2: ENHRY, SYGVKD. The DNA for the CDR3 is TGTGCCACCAAAGCCGGAACAAACTATGGCTACACCTTC. Encoded protein: CATKAGTNYGYTF.

The chain uses TRBV28 and TRBJ1-5; no firm D call. Trimming took 5 bases from V and 0 from J, leaving 11 bases between them. This CDR3 is built from 15 residues. Germline assignment: CDR1 MDHEN and CDR2 SYDVKM. Here the CDR3 reads CASSRVAASNQPQHF. The CDR3 DNA is TGTGCCAGCAGTCGGGTTGCGGCTAGCAATCAGCCCCAGCATTTT.

V is TRBV19 and J is TRBJ2-3, with D hard to call. CDR1 and CDR2 (germline): LNHDA, SQIVND (reference sequence). V gave up 5 bases and J gave up 0 bases, with 15 bases separating them. This CDR3 contains 16 residues. DNA for the CDR3: TGTGCCAGTAGTCCGGCCCTGAAGACTAGCACAGATACGCAGTATTTT. Translated, it gives CASSPALKTSTDTQYF.

This clone came up once. This chain links TRBV6-5 with TRBJ1-1; no clear D gene. Trimming left V 6 bases short and J 6 bases short, with 11 bases between. The CDR3 length is 12 residues. Germline CDR1 and CDR2: MNHEY and SVGAGI. The CDR3 DNA reads as TGTGCCAGCAGGAGAAAAGGCTCTGAAGCTTTCTTT. Its protein is CASRRKGSEAFF.

The rearrangement joins TRBV18 to TRBJ1-1; D perhaps matches TRBD1 (6 bases). The germline CDR1 and CDR2 sequences are KGHSH and LQKENI. CDR3 size: 15 residues. Trimming took off 2 bases at V and 4 bases at J, with 14 bases between the two ends. CDR3 sequence (DNA): TGTGCCAGCTCACCAATGGCAGGGGCGGGCACTGAAGCTTTCTTT. Translating it yields CASSPMAGAGTEAFF.

The chain is built from TRBV19 and TRBJ1-1; 7 bases are shared with TRBD1. This CDR3 contains 13 residues. J gave up 3 bases and V 5 bases, and 3 bases lay outside the gene matches. CDR1 LNHDA and CDR2 SQIVND come from the germline V gene (reference sequence). Here the CDR3 DNA reads TGTGCCAGTAGTGTCAGGGGGGACACTGAAGCTTTCTTT. Translation: CASSVRGDTEAFF.

This chain uses TRBV19 with TRBJ2-1; D is possibly TRBD1 or TRBD2 (7 bases each). The CDR3 spans 15 residues. Germline V CDR1 and CDR2: LNHDA, SQIVND (reference sequence). Trimming removed 3 bases at V and 5 bases at J, with 14 bases between. Here the CDR3 DNA reads TGTGCCAGTAGTATTTGGGCAGGGGGGGACAATGAGCAGTTCTTC. Residues: CASSIWAGGDNEQFF.

The chain recombines TRBV7-2 with TRBJ2-3; 7 nucleotides agree with TRBD2. CDR1 and CDR2 (germline): SGHTA, FQGNSA. CDR3 length: 14 residues. J was trimmed by 2 bases and V by 6 bases; bases with no gene match: 5. CDR3: CASRPGGTTDTQYF. Written as DNA, the CDR3 is TGTGCCAGCAGGCCCGGGGGGACCACAGATACGCAGTATTTT.

This clone has only one observation. The rearrangement uses TRBV6-1 and TRBJ2-5, with unresolved D. Deletions cut 3 bases from V and 1 base from J, with 3 bases between. The CDR3 runs 12 residues. Germline V gene sequence: CDR1 MNHNS, CDR2 SASEGT. CDR3 in DNA: TGTGCCAGCAGTGAGTCCCAAGAGACCCAGTACTTC. Amino acids: CASSESQETQYF.

The chain couples TRBV2 to TRBJ2-2; D gene unclear. The germline V gene has CDR1 SNHLY and CDR2 FYNNEI. Trimming took off 5 bases at V and 6 bases at J, with 16 bases between the two ends. This CDR3 region has 15 residues. The CDR3 sequence is CASSPLSGSAGELFF. The CDR3 nucleotides are TGTGCCAGCAGTCCTCTTTCAGGCTCTGCCGGGGAGCTGTTTTTT.

V gene TRBV27 combines with J gene TRBJ1-4, with D possibly matching TRBD1 (5 bases). The CDR3 length is 17 residues. Germline assignment: CDR1 MNHEY and CDR2 SMNVEV (reference sequence). The V gene lost 4 bases and the J gene lost 4 bases, with 19 bases spanning the gap. CDR3 DNA: TGTGCCAGCAGTTCCGGCTCCGTAGGACACATTAATGAAAAACTGTTTTTT. Residues: CASSSGSVGHINEKLFF.

J is TRBJ1-5 and V is TRBV11-3, with D unresolved. Germline V gene lookup returns CDR1 SGHNT and CDR2 YENEEA. The CDR3 loop spans 15 amino acids. V was trimmed by 5 bases and J by 3 bases, leaving 14 bases between them. The DNA for the CDR3 is TGTGCCAGCAGCCCGGGTCTAGGGCCCAATCAGCCCCAGCATTTT. Translation gives CASSPGLGPNQPQHF.

Worth noting for this clone: Other DNA sequences within the sample encode an identical CDR3. The chain has TRBV5-1 and TRBJ1-5; 7 bases agree with TRBD1. V gave up 0 bases and J gave up 6 bases; unmatched junction bases: 3. Germline lookup yields CDR1 SGHRS and CDR2 YFSETQ. The CDR3 has 14 residues. In DNA, the CDR3 is TGCGCCAGCAGCTTGGAAGGGGGCGGTCAGCCCCAGCATTTT. As protein: CASSLEGGGQPQHF. Combining the CDR3 with reference TRBV5-1 and TRBJ1-5 gives the whole variable domain KAGVTQTPRYLIKTRGQQVTLSCSPISGHRSVSWYQQTPGQGLQFLFEYFSETQRNKGNFPGRFSGRQFSNSRSEMNVSTLELGDSALYLCASSLEGGGQPQHFGDGTRLSIL.

The chain employs TRBV15 and TRBJ1-6; no clear D. CDR1 and CDR2 (germline): LNHNV, YYDKDF (reference sequence). The CDR3 contains 14 residues. V was trimmed by 1 base and J by 7 bases, leaving 8 bases between them. This CDR3 is CATSRVTRNSPLHF. The CDR3 bases are TGTGCCACCAGCAGAGTTACACGCAATTCACCCCTCCACTTT.

The chain uses TRBV9 and TRBJ1-3; no definite D call. The V gene lost 1 base and the J gene lost 0 bases, with 11 bases spanning the gap. The germline CDR1 and CDR2 sequences are SGDLS and YYNGEE. The CDR3 loop spans 16 amino acids. CDR3 residues: CASSVSEVISGNTIYF. The CDR3 DNA reads TGTGCCAGCAGCGTATCTGAGGTAATCTCTGGAAACACCATATATTTT.